The sequence of this T cell receptor (beta chain) was determined in a study of Ad26.COV2.S vaccination and SARS-CoV-2 variants. Regarding the study as a whole: Participants given vaccine showed non-spike TCR breadth similar to that of placebo recipients.

Method: immunoSEQ multiplex PCR; TCRdb's copy keeps in-frame clones and lacks some. The sample consists of approximately 480,000 clones, approximately 90% of them appearing once. Comments on this clone: The target antigen is unknown.

Treatment described: around 19 received Ad26.COV2.S at low or high dose, single or two shots; about 5 received placebo; per-sample allocation not given. The samples date from day 63 after the first vaccine or placebo injection. The germline V and J ends were trimmed by 5 bases and 0 bases, with 11 bases remaining between them. The CDR3 consists of 15 residues. Germline V gene lookup returns CDR1 MNHEY and CDR2 SVGAGI. The source of this sequence is a person between 18 and 65 years old who received the Ad26.COV2.S COVID-19 vaccine or a placebo. The chain carries TRBV6-5 and TRBJ1-3; tentative D call: TRBD1 (5 bases). Source: peripheral blood, taken in a trial of Ad26.COV2.S vaccine versus placebo. CDR3 region: CASSLGDFSGNTIYF. The CDR3 DNA sequence: TGTGCCAGCAGTCTCGGGGACTTCTCTGGAAACACCATATATTTT.